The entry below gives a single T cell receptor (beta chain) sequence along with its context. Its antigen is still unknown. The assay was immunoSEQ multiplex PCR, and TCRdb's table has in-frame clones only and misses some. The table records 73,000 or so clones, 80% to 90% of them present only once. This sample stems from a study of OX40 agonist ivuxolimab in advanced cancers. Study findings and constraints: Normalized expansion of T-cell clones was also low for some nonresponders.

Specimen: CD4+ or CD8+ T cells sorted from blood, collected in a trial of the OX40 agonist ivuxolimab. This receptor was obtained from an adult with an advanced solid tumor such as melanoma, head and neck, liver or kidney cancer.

This chain's CDR3 is CASSLDRGEQFF. The CDR3, as DNA: TGTGCCAGCAGCTTAGATCGCGGGGAGCAGTTCTTC. The chain combines TRBV11-2 with TRBJ2-1; a weak D match, TRBD2 (5 bases). The CDR3 totals 12 residues. Trimming removed 0 bases from V and 10 bases from J, with 7 bases in between. Per germline, CDR1 SGHAT and CDR2 FQNNGV.